The 6 T cell receptor beta chains below come from one sample, sequenced in a study of OX40 agonist ivuxolimab in advanced cancers. Libraries were prepared through the immunoSEQ multiplex PCR assay. TCRdb mirrors the immuneACCESS table, restricted to in-frame sequences. Some clones are absent from its copies; in checked studies, under half trace to an unresolved V gene, and the reason for the others is unknown. This sample comprises under 20,000 clones, approximately 78% of them detected only once. 25% to 35% of the sample is taken by the ten largest. The starting material was CD4+ or CD8+ T cells sorted from blood, obtained in a trial of the OX40 agonist ivuxolimab. The receptors come from an adult with an advanced solid tumor such as melanoma, head and neck, liver or kidney cancer.

Here the CDR3 reads CASSSLTYTGELFF. The CDR3 DNA sequence: TGTGCCAGCAGCTCACTGACCTACACCGGGGAGCTGTTTTTT. V is TRBV7-9 and J is TRBJ2-2; D not resolved. The germline V gene has CDR1 SEHNR and CDR2 FQNEAQ (reference sequence). Trimming took off 4 bases at V and 3 bases at J, with 9 bases between the two ends. The CDR3 extends over 14 amino acids.

This chain links TRBV15 with TRBJ1-5, with a tentative D call TRBD1 (5 bases). V shed 5 bases and J shed 6 bases, with 11 bases lying between them. The CDR3 covers 13 residues. Germline loops: CDR1 LNHNV, CDR2 YYDKDF (reference sequence). The CDR3 region has the DNA TGTGCCACCAGCGACCTAAGGGGTCAGCCCCAGCATTTT. As protein: CATSDLRGQPQHF.

The CDR3 loop is CASSRPPLTGETDTQYF. CDR3 in DNA: TGTGCCAGTAGTAGGCCACCTTTGACGGGAGAAACAGATACGCAGTATTTT. This rearrangement joins TRBV19 to TRBJ2-3, with D maybe TRBD2 (6 bases). This CDR3 is 17 amino acids long. The ends were cut back, 4 bases at V and 3 bases at J, with 20 bases in the middle. Germline assignment: CDR1 LNHDA and CDR2 SQIVND (reference sequence). The full variable domain, its missing parts supplied by reference TRBV19 and TRBJ2-3, is DGGITQSPKYLFRKEGQNVTLSCEQNLNHDAMYWYRQDPGQGLRLIYYSQIVNDFQKGDIAEGYSVSREKKESFPLTVTSAQKNPTAFYLCASSRPPLTGETDTQYFGPGTRLTVL.

The V and J genes are TRBV30 and TRBJ2-7; perhaps TRBD2 as D (5 bases). Trimming pared 1 base from V and 3 bases from J, leaving 19 bases between. CDR1 and CDR2 (germline): GTSNPN, SVGIG (reference sequence). This CDR3 has 16 residues. CDR3 in amino acids: CAWSGEEEERYYEQYF. DNA of the CDR3: TGTGCCTGGAGTGGGGAAGAGGAGGAGCGGTACTACGAGCAGTACTTC.

V usage is TRBV27 and J usage is TRBJ1-5, with unresolved D. Per germline, CDR1 MNHEY and CDR2 SMNVEV (reference sequence). Trimming left V 1 base short and J 0 bases short, with 7 bases between. The CDR3 sequence is 15 residues long. CDR3 loop: CASSLFGISNQPQHF. In DNA, the CDR3 is TGTGCCAGCAGTTTATTCGGGATTAGCAATCAGCCCCAGCATTTT.

V usage is TRBV27 and J usage is TRBJ2-3; 11 nucleotides line up with TRBD2. The junction had 7 bases not matched to a gene; V was cut back by 7 bases and J by 4 bases. Germline values: CDR1 MNHEY, CDR2 SMNVEV (reference sequence). The CDR3 is 15 amino acids. In DNA form, the CDR3 reads TGTGCCAGCACCCTACTAGCGGGAGCGGCAGATACGCAGTATTTT. Amino acid sequence: CASTLLAGAADTQYF.